This T cell receptor (beta chain) emerged from a study of early T cells in non-severe SARS-CoV-2 infection. Background on the study: Chains were not paired, and sequencing was done on bulk RNA from unsorted whole blood.

The study, taken as a whole, reports: Comparison of clonotypes with VDJdb favored anti-spike CD8 responses while missing private and CD4 specificities.

With respect to this clonotype: The antigen is not known.

This CDR3 comprises 11 residues. In germline, CDR1 is SQVTM, CDR2 ANQGSEA. V dropped 6 bases and J dropped 6 bases, with 11 bases sitting between them. Individually, cDNA molecules had unique molecular identifiers attached to them. Each CDR3 protein gets one entry after TCRdb re-called the 5' RACE reads with MiXCR. Here the sample spans fewer than 60,000 distinct CDR3 sequences, 12% being singletons. The material sequenced was whole blood. The chain uses TRBV29-1 and TRBJ1-1, with unresolved D. The clonotype was recovered from an adult who was a healthcare worker with PCR-confirmed SARS-CoV-2 infection or an uninfected control (not recorded which). The CDR3 loop is CSVAKNPEAFF. The CDR3 bases are TGCAGCGTGGCTAAAAACCCTGAAGCTTTCTTT.